The source of this T cell receptor (beta chain) is a study of blood T cell repertoires in COVID-19. Study at large: Samples of COVID-19 (acute and convalescent) were obtained from the United States, Italy and Spain. PBMCs, B-cell-depleted T cells, or T cells were the source of the cDNA or gDNA that made up the material.

Original processing notes: The authors estimated nucleated cell counts from reference gene primer amplification. The protocol was immunoSEQ multiplex PCR, while the TCRdb copy is restricted to in-frame clones and leaves out a portion. For V, J and clone size, that table is used; D and trimming come from the DNA. The data show 120,000 to 150,000 clones, 85% to 90% seen once. V gave up 0 bases and J gave up 5 bases, with 20 bases separating them. In germline, CDR1 is SGHRS, CDR2 YFSETQ. The CDR3 is made up of 17 amino acids. This clone was observed a handful of times. The chain uses TRBV5-1 and TRBJ1-2, with D tentatively TRBD1 (5 bases). Specimen: peripheral blood. The clonotype comes from a woman in her sixties or seventies with active COVID-19. The CDR3 reads CASSLGGTASNRYGYTF. In nucleotides, the CDR3 is TGCGCCAGCAGCTTGGGGGGCACCGCGTCGAACCGTTATGGCTACACCTTC.